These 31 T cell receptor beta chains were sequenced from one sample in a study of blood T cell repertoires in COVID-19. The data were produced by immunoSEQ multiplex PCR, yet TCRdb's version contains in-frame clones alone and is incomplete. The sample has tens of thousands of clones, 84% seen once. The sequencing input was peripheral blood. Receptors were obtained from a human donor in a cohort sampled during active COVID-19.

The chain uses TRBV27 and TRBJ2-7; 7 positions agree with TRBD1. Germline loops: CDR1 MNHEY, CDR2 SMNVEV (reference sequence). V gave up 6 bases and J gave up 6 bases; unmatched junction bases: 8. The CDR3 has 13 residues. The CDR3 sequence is CASRVSGGREQYF. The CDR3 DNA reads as TGTGCCAGCAGAGTGTCAGGGGGTCGCGAGCAGTACTTC.

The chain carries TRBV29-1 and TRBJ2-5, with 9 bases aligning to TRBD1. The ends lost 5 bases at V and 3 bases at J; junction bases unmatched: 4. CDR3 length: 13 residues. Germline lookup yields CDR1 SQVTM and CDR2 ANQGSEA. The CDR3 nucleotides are TGCAGCGTTATACAGGGGGCGAAAGAGACCCAGTACTTC. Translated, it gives CSVIQGAKETQYF.

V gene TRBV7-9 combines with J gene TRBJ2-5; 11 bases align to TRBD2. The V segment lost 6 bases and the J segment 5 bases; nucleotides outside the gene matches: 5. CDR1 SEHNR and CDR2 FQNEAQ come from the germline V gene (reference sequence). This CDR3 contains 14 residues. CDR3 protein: CASSELAGGETQYF. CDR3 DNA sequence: TGTGCCAGCAGTGAGCTAGCGGGAGGTGAGACCCAGTACTTC.

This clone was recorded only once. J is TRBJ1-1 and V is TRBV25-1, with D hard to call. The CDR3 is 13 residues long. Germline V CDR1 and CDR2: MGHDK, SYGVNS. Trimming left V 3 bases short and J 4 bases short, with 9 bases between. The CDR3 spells CASSEAARTEAFF. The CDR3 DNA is TGTGCCAGCAGTGAGGCGGCGCGCACTGAAGCTTTCTTT.

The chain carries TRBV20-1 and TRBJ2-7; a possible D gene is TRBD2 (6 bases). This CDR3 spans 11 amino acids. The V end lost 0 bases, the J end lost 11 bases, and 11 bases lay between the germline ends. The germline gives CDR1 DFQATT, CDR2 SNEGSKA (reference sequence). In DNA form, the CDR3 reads TGCAGTGCTAGAGATGACCCGGGGGAGTACTTC. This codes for CSARDDPGEYF.

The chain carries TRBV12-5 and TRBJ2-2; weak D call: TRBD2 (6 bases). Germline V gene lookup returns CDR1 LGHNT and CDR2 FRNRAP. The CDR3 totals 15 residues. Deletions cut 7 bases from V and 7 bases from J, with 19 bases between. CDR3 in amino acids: CASASGSGRGGELFF. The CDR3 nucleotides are TGTGCTAGTGCCTCGGGTAGCGGAAGGGGCGGGGAGCTGTTTTTT.

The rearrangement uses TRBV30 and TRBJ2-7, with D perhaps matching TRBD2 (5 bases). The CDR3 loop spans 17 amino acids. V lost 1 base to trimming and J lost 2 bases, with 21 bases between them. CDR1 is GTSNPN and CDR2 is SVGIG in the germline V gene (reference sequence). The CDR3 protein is CAWSASLGRVATYEQYF. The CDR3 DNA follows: TGTGCCTGGAGTGCCTCCCTCGGGCGGGTCGCAACCTACGAGCAGTACTTC.

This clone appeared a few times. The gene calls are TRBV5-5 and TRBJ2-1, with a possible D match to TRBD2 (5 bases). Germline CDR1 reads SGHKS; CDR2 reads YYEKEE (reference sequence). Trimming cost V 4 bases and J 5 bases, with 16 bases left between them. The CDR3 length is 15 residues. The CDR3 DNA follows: TGTGCCAGCAGCAACGTACGGGGTAACAACAATGAGCAGTTCTTC. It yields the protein CASSNVRGNNNEQFF.

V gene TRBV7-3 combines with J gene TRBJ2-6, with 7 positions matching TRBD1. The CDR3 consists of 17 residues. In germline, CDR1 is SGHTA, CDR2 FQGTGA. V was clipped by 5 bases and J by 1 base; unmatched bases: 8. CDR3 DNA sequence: TGTGCCAGCAGCCCGACAGGGTCCCAATCTGGGGCCAACGTCCTGACTTTC. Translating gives CASSPTGSQSGANVLTF.

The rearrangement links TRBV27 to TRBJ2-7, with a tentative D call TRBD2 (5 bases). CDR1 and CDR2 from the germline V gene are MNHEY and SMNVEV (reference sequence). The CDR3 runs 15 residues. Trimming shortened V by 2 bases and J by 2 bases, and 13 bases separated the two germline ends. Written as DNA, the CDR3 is TGTGCCAGCAGTTTAACTAGTAACCCTCCCTACGAGCAGTACTTC. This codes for CASSLTSNPPYEQYF.

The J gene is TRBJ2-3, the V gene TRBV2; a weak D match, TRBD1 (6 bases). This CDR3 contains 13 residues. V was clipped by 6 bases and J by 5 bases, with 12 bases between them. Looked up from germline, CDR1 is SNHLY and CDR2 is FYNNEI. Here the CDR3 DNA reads TGTGCCAGCAGGCAGGGGCAGGTAGATACGCAGTATTTT. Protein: CASRQGQVDTQYF.

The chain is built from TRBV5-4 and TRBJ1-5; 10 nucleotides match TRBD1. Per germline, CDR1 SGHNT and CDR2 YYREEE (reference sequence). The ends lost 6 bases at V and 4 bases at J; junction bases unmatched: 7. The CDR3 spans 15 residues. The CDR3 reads CASTPGQGRNQPQHF. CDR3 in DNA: TGTGCCAGCACTCCGGGACAGGGGAGGAATCAGCCCCAGCATTTT. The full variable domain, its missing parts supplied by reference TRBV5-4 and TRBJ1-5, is ETGVTQSPTHLIKTRGQQVTLRCSSQSGHNTVSWYQQALGQGPQFIFQYYREEENGRGNFPPRFSGLQFPNYSSELNVNALELDDSALYLCASTPGQGRNQPQHFGDGTRLSIL.

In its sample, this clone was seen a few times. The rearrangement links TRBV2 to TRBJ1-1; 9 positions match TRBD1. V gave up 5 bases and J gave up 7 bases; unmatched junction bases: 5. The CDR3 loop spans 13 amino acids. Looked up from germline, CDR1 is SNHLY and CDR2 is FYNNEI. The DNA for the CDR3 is TGTGCCAGCAGTTCACAGGGGGCTGGTGAAGCTTTCTTT. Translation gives CASSSQGAGEAFF.

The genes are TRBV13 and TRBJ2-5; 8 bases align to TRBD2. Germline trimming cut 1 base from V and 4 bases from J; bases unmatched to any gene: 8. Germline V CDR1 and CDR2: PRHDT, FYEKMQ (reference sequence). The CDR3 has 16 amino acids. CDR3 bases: TGTGCCAGCAGCTTAGTGGTAGGCGGGAGGAGAGAGACCCAGTACTTC. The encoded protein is CASSLVVGGRRETQYF.

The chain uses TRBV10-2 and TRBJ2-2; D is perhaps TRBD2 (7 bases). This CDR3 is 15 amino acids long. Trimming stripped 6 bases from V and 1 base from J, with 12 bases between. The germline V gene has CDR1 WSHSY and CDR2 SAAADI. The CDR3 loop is CASRRGGQNTGELFF. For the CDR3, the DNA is TGCGCCAGCAGGAGGGGGGGTCAGAACACCGGGGAGCTGTTTTTT.

CDR3 DNA: TGTGCCAGCAGCTTGGGGGGGCAGGGAAATCAGCCCCAGCATTTT. Translating it yields CASSLGGQGNQPQHF. The genes are TRBV5-4 and TRBJ1-5; D possibly corresponds to TRBD1 (6 bases). The V and J ends lost 0 bases and 4 bases respectively, with 11 bases between them. The germline V gene encodes CDR1 SGHNT and CDR2 YYREEE (reference sequence). The CDR3 totals 15 residues.

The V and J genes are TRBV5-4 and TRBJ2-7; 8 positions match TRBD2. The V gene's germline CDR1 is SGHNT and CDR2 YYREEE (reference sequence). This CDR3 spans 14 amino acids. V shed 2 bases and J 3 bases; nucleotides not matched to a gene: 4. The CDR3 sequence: CASSFNSGGYEQYF. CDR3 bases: TGTGCCAGCAGCTTTAACAGCGGGGGCTACGAGCAGTACTTC.

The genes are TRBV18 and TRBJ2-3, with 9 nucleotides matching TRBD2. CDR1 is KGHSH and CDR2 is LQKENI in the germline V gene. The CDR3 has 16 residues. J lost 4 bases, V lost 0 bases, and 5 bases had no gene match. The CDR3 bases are TGTGCCAGCTCACCACCGGTTAGCGGGGGTTCAGATACGCAGTATTTT. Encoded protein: CASSPPVSGGSDTQYF. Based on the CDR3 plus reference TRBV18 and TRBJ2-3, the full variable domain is NAGVMQNPRHLVRRRGQEARLRCSPMKGHSHVYWYRQLPEEGLKFMVYLQKENIIDESGMPKERFSAEFPKEGPSILRIQQVVRGDSAAYFCASSPPVSGGSDTQYFGPGTRLTVL.

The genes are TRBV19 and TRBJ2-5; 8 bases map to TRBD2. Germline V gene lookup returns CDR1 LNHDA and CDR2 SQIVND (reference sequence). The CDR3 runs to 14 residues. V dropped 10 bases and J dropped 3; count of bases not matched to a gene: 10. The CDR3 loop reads CATSIGGGKETQYF. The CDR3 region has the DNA TGTGCCACCAGTATCGGGGGGGGGAAAGAGACCCAGTACTTC. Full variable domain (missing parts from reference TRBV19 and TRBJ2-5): DGGITQSPKYLFRKEGQNVTLSCEQNLNHDAMYWYRQDPGQGLRLIYYSQIVNDFQKGDIAEGYSVSREKKESFPLTVTSAQKNPTAFYLCATSIGGGKETQYFGPGTRLLVL.

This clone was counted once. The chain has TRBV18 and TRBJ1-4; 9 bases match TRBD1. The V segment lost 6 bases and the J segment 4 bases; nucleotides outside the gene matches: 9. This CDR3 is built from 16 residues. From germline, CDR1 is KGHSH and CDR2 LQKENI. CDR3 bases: TGTGCCAGCTCCCCCAAGGGGACAGGGTTTAATGAAAAACTGTTTTTT. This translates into CASSPKGTGFNEKLFF.

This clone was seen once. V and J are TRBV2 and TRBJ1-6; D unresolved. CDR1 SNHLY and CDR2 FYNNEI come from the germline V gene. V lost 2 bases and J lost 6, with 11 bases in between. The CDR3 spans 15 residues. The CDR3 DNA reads TGTGCCAGCAGTGAATGGTCGGGGATTAATTCACCCCTCCACTTT. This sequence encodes CASSEWSGINSPLHF.

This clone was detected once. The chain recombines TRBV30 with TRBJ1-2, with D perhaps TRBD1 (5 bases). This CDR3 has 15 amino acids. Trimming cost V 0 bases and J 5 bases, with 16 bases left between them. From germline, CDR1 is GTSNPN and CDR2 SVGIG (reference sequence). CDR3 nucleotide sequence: TGTGCCTGGAGTGTACTGCGCGGACATAAATATGGCTACACCTTC. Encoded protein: CAWSVLRGHKYGYTF.

CDR3 DNA: TGCGCCAGCAGCCAAGTCCTGGGGACTAGCGCCTACGAGCAGTACTTC. It translates to CASSQVLGTSAYEQYF. The J gene is TRBJ2-7, the V gene TRBV4-1; 10 nucleotides agree with TRBD2. The V gene's germline CDR1 is MGHRA and CDR2 YSYEKL. CDR3 length: 16 residues. The V and J ends lost 1 base and 2 bases, in that order; junction bases with no gene match: 5.

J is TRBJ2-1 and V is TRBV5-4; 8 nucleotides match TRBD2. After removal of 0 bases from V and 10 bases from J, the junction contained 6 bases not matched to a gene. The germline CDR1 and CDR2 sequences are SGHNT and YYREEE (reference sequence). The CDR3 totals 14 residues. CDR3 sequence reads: CASSLEGGGREQFF. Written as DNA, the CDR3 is TGTGCCAGCAGCTTGGAAGGCGGGGGGAGGGAGCAGTTCTTC.

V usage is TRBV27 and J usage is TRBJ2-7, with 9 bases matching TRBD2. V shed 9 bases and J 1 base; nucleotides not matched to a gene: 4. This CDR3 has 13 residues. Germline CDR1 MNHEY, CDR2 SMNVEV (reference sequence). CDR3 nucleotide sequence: TGTGCCAGTAGCGGGGGAATGTCCTACGAGCAGTACTTC. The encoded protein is CASSGGMSYEQYF.

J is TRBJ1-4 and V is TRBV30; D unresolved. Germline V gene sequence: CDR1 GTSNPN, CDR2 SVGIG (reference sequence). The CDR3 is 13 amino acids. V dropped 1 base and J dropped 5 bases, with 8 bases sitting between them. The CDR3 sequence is CAWSGGSNEKLFF. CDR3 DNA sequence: TGTGCCTGGAGTGGAGGGTCGAATGAAAAACTGTTTTTT.

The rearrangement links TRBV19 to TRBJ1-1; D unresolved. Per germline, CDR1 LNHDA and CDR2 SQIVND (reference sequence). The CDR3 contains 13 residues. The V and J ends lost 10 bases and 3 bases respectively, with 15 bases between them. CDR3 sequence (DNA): TGTGCCACCACGGGAGGGTGGTACACTGAAGCTTTCTTT. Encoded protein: CATTGGWYTEAFF.

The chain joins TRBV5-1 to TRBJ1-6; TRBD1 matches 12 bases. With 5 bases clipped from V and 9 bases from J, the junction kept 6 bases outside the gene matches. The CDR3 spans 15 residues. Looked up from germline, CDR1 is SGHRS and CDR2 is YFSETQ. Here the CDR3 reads CASRPGTGGGSPLHF. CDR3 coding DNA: TGCGCCAGCAGACCCGGGACAGGGGGCGGTTCACCCCTCCACTTT. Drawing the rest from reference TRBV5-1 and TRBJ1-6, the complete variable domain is KAGVTQTPRYLIKTRGQQVTLSCSPISGHRSVSWYQQTPGQGLQFLFEYFSETQRNKGNFPGRFSGRQFSNSRSEMNVSTLELGDSALYLCASRPGTGGGSPLHFGNGTRLTVT.

In nucleotides, the CDR3 is TGTGCCAGCAGCGTCGGACTAGCGGGAGTCGACGAGCAGTACTTC. It translates to CASSVGLAGVDEQYF. The chain links TRBV9 to TRBJ2-7, with 13 positions matching TRBD2. The germline V gene encodes CDR1 SGDLS and CDR2 YYNGEE. CDR3 length: 15 residues. V lost 2 bases, J lost 5 bases, and 4 bases stayed unmatched.

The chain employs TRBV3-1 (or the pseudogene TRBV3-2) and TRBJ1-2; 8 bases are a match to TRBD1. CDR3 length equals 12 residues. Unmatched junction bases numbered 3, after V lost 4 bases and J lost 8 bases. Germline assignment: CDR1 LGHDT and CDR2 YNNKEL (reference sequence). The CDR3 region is CASSRTGRGYTF. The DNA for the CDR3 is TGTGCCAGCAGCCGGACAGGGCGGGGCTACACCTTC.

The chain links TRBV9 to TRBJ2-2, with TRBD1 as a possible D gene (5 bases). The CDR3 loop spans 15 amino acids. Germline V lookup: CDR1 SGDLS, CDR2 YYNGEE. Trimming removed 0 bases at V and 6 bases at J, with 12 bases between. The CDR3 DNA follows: TGTGCCAGCAGCGTAGTTCAGGGTGGGGCCGGGGAGCTGTTTTTT. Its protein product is CASSVVQGGAGELFF. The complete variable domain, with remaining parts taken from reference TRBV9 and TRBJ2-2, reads DSGVTQTPKHLITATGQRVTLRCSPRSGDLSVYWYQQSLDQGLQFLIQYYNGEERAKGNILERFSAQQFPDLHSELNLSSLELGDSALYFCASSVVQGGAGELFFGEGSRLTVL.